These 20 T cell receptor beta chains came from one sample sequenced in a study of T cell responses to AZD1222 COVID-19 vaccine listed by TCRdb under 2021. Sample time point, as interpreted from the label and publication: baseline before first vaccination. The protocol used for the library was the immunoSEQ multiplex PCR assay. Not all clones reach the TCRdb copy of this immuneACCESS table, which keeps in-frame sequences only. Checked studies attribute under half of the gap to unresolved V genes and leave the rest unexplained. For this sample there are 54,000 or so clones; about 90% appear just once. Roughly 2% of the sample lies in the top ten. The sample was peripheral blood, taken on day 0 of AZD1222 vaccination. The receptors stem from an adult in good health.

This clone was detected a few times. Here the CDR3 reads CASSSLGAEGYTF. The CDR3 nucleotides are TGTGCCAGCAGTTCCCTAGGGGCAGAGGGCTACACCTTC. The chain is built from TRBV28 and TRBJ1-2, with D perhaps TRBD1 (5 bases). Germline CDR1 is MDHEN and CDR2 is SYDVKM. CDR3 size: 13 residues. Trimming stripped 4 bases from V and 8 bases from J, with 14 bases between.

The chain joins TRBV12-3 or TRBV12-4 to TRBJ2-1; 8 bases line up with TRBD2. CDR3 size: 13 residues. V shed 6 bases and J 6 bases; nucleotides not matched to a gene: 4. The CDR3 nucleotides are TGTGCCAGCAGGACTAGCGCGGGCAATGAGCAGTTCTTC. It codes for CASRTSAGNEQFF.

This chain uses TRBV21-1 with TRBJ2-1; the table's D gene call, TRBD1, was not cross checked with the DNA. TRBV21-1 is a listed pseudogene. CDR3 size: 19 residues. As DNA, the CDR3 is TGTGCCAGCAGCAAAGTGGACAGGCAGCCTAGCAGAACATCCAATGAGCAGTTCTTC. Its translation: CASSKVDRQPSRTSNEQFF.

This chain connects TRBV5-1 to TRBJ1-1; D perhaps matches TRBD1 (5 bases). V lost 4 bases, J lost 1 base, and 14 bases lay in between. Germline values: CDR1 SGHRS, CDR2 YFSETQ. The CDR3 loop spans 15 amino acids. The DNA for the CDR3 is TGCGCCAGCAGCGATCCGGGACGGACGAACACTGAAGCTTTCTTT. Its protein is CASSDPGRTNTEAFF.

The rearrangement joins TRBV9 to TRBJ1-1, with 9 nucleotides matching TRBD1. The CDR3 spans 15 residues. Unmatched junction bases numbered 4, after V lost 4 bases and J lost 0 bases. CDR1 is SGDLS, CDR2 YYNGEE, per germline. The CDR3 DNA sequence: TGTGCCAGCAGCAGACGGACAGGGGTGAACACTGAAGCTTTCTTT. Protein sequence: CASSRRTGVNTEAFF.

The V call is TRBV2, the J call TRBJ1-1; 8 bases agree with TRBD1. The CDR3 totals 13 residues. Germline-derived CDR1 and CDR2 are SNHLY and FYNNEI. V shed 4 bases, J shed 5 bases, and the junction held 3 bases outside the gene matches. This chain's CDR3 is CASSGTGFTEAFF. In DNA form, the CDR3 reads TGTGCCAGCAGTGGGACAGGGTTTACTGAAGCTTTCTTT.

The rearrangement uses TRBV4-2 and TRBJ2-1, with 16 bases matching TRBD2. Per the germline V gene, CDR1 is LGHNA and CDR2 is YNFKEQ. This CDR3 spans 18 amino acids. The junction had 5 bases not matched to a gene; V was cut back by 0 bases and J by 6 bases. The CDR3 protein is CASSQDWGTSGRANEQFF. In nucleotides, the CDR3 is TGTGCCAGCAGCCAAGATTGGGGGACTAGCGGGAGGGCCAATGAGCAGTTCTTC.

The rearrangement joins TRBV2 to TRBJ2-3, with 13 bases fitting TRBD2. The ends lost 9 bases at V and 3 bases at J; junction bases unmatched: 6. The CDR3 contains 15 residues. Germline V CDR1 and CDR2: SNHLY, FYNNEI. The DNA of the CDR3 is TGTGCCAGTACTAGCGGGAGGGCCGCGACAGATACGCAGTATTTT. It specifies CASTSGRAATDTQYF.

This rearrangement joins TRBV20-1 to TRBJ1-5; D is perhaps TRBD1 (5 bases). The V gene's germline CDR1 is DFQATT and CDR2 SNEGSKA (reference sequence). The CDR3 runs 14 residues. Trimming stripped 3 bases from V and 2 bases from J, with 11 bases between. The CDR3 region has the DNA TGCAGTGCTAGTTTGGGGCCTCGCAATCAGCCCCAGCATTTT. Translation: CSASLGPRNQPQHF.

This clone was observed a few times. Different DNA sequences within this sample yield the same CDR3. This chain joins TRBV18 and TRBJ2-2; TRBD1 agrees at 10 bases. This CDR3 spans 16 amino acids. V lost 0 bases, J lost 2 bases, and 0 bases stayed unmatched. Looked up from germline, CDR1 is KGHSH and CDR2 is LQKENI. The CDR3 spells CASSPPTGGNTGELFF. The CDR3 DNA follows: TGTGCCAGCTCACCACCGACAGGGGGCAACACCGGGGAGCTGTTTTTT.

The chain uses TRBV5-8 and TRBJ2-7; 7 bases align to TRBD1. With 4 bases clipped from V and 2 bases from J, the junction kept 6 bases outside the gene matches. CDR1 and CDR2 from the germline V gene are SGHTS and YDEGEE. The CDR3 sequence is 14 residues long. CDR3 residues: CASSAWDSPYEQYF. Here the CDR3 DNA reads TGTGCCAGCAGCGCCTGGGACAGTCCCTACGAGCAGTACTTC.

The chain has TRBV10-3 and TRBJ2-3; 8 nucleotides align to TRBD1. From germline, CDR1 is ENHRY and CDR2 SYGVKD. V shed 5 bases and J 1 base; nucleotides not matched to a gene: 8. The CDR3 runs to 16 residues. CDR3 sequence: CAISLPQGAGTDTQYF. CDR3 nucleotides: TGTGCCATCAGTCTCCCCCAGGGGGCAGGCACAGATACGCAGTATTTT.

The chain uses TRBV5-5 and TRBJ2-3; no definite D call. Germline loops: CDR1 SGHKS, CDR2 YYEKEE (reference sequence). The CDR3 is made up of 13 amino acids. Trimming shortened V by 0 bases and J by 6 bases, and 8 bases separated the two germline ends. The CDR3 sequence is CASSLAPGDTQYF. The CDR3 DNA reads TGTGCCAGCAGCTTGGCCCCCGGGGATACGCAGTATTTT.

The chain combines TRBV9 with TRBJ2-7; no reliable D call. Germline loops: CDR1 SGDLS, CDR2 YYNGEE. The ends were cut back, 0 bases at V and 6 bases at J, with 13 bases in the middle. There are 14 residues in the CDR3. CDR3 nucleotides: TGTGCCAGCAGCGTAGCGGCAGCCACTGGCGAGCAGTACTTC. It yields the protein CASSVAAATGEQYF.

The J gene is TRBJ2-1, the V gene TRBV7-9, with TRBD2 identical over 7 bases. The germline CDR1 and CDR2 sequences are SEHNR and FQNEAQ (reference sequence). V lost 5 bases and J lost 0; bases outside the gene matches: 7. The CDR3 contains 16 residues. CDR3 DNA sequence: TGTGCCAGCAGCAATCGACCTAGCGGCTCCTACAATGAGCAGTTCTTC. Its translation: CASSNRPSGSYNEQFF.

This chain links TRBV7-6 with TRBJ1-3, with TRBD1 as a possible D gene (5 bases). Trimming removed 6 bases at V and 0 bases at J, with 24 bases between. This CDR3 contains 19 residues. CDR1 and CDR2 from the germline V gene are SGHVS and FNYEAQ. This CDR3 is CASSLSLSGASTSGNTIYF. The CDR3 bases are TGTGCCAGCAGTTTATCCCTCTCCGGGGCGTCCACCTCTGGAAACACCATATATTTT.

J is TRBJ1-1 and V is TRBV12-3 or TRBV12-4; unclear D gene. The CDR3 is 11 residues long. V dropped 3 bases and J dropped 7 bases, with 6 bases sitting between them. The CDR3 region has the DNA TGTGCCAGCAGTTTTGTCTTTGAAGCTTTCTTT. Its protein is CASSFVFEAFF.

The J gene is TRBJ1-5, the V gene TRBV19; possible D gene TRBD1, 6 bases. V was clipped by 4 bases and J by 0 bases, with 13 bases between them. In germline, CDR1 is LNHDA, CDR2 SQIVND (reference sequence). This CDR3 is 16 amino acids long. CDR3 nucleotide sequence: TGTGCCAGTAGTACCCCTGGACAGCTTAGCAATCAGCCCCAGCATTTT. Encoded protein: CASSTPGQLSNQPQHF.

This clone was found once. In the same sample, other DNA sequences code for this CDR3. The CDR3 here is CASSFRGGYGYTF. CDR3 DNA sequence: TGTGCCAGCAGTTTCAGGGGGGGATATGGCTACACCTTC. The chain combines TRBV28 with TRBJ1-2; 7 positions match TRBD1. Germline CDR1 MDHEN, CDR2 SYDVKM. The CDR3 runs 13 residues. The V segment lost 3 bases and the J segment 5 bases; nucleotides outside the gene matches: 3.

This chain connects TRBV11-2 to TRBJ1-2; weak D call: TRBD1 (5 bases). Per the germline V gene, CDR1 is SGHAT and CDR2 is FQNNGV. The CDR3 loop spans 13 amino acids. Trimming left V 5 bases short and J 4 bases short, with 11 bases between. As DNA, the CDR3 is TGTGCCAGCAGCCCCTCGGGGACCTATGGCTACACCTTC. Amino acids: CASSPSGTYGYTF.